The following is a T cell receptor beta chain sequence with its context. Its specificity is unknown. This entry belongs to a study of cytomegalovirus exposure and HLA in healthy donors. The length of the CDR3 is 14 residues. The germline V gene encodes CDR1 ENHRY and CDR2 SYGVKD. V gave up 2 bases and J gave up 5 bases, with 12 bases separating them. Amplification used 60 Vbeta primers and 13 Jbeta primers. TCRdb's copy holds only in-frame clones and misses some; the assay was immunoSEQ multiplex PCR. The sample has 100,000 to 150,000 clones, 75% to 90% seen once. Regarding the study as a whole: Reports indicate that TCR beta sequences accurately predicted the HLA-A and HLA-B alleles of most subjects. Across all donors, roughly uniform sequencing depth was an assumption of the presence/absence analyses.

The sample taken for sequencing was PBMCs. The TCR comes from a man under 40 in good health and CMV-seropositive. V is TRBV10-3 and J is TRBJ1-1, with a tentative D call TRBD1 (5 bases). CDR3 region: CAISEGAGRTEAFF. In nucleotides, the CDR3 is TGTGCCATCAGTGAGGGGGCTGGGAGGACTGAAGCTTTCTTT.